This T cell receptor (beta chain) stems from a study of T cells in Graves' hyperthyroidism and ophthalmopathy. Lactation, pregnancy, other autoimmune disease or uncontrolled infection excluded patients. Clinical symptoms, serum thyroxine and TRAb, thyroid ultrasound and orbital computed tomography were used for the diagnoses. Fresh peripheral blood, 10 ml, yielded the PBMCs. Trimming left V 3 bases short and J 6 bases short, with 11 bases between. The CDR3 is 13 residues long. Amplification of TCR beta CDR3 regions used RNA as the template. The primer set for the first-round RT-PCR of the TCR CDR3 was HTBI. TCRdb processed the multiplex PCR reads anew with MiXCR; each CDR3 protein has one entry. There are 300,000 to 350,000 distinct CDR3 sequences in the sample; 15% to 20% occur only once, and about a sixth lies in the top ten.

This TCR came from a middle-aged woman with Graves' ophthalmopathy. The sample consisted of blood. The genes are TRBV12-3 or TRBV12-4 and TRBJ1-1; D remains unclear. The CDR3 DNA reads as TGTGCCAGCAGTTTCAGAGGGTTGGCTGAAGCTTTCTTT. Amino acid sequence: CASSFRGLAEAFF.